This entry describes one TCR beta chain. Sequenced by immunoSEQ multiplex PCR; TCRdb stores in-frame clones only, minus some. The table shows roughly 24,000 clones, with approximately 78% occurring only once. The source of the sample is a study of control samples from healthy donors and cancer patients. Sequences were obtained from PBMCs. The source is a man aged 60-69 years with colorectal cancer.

As DNA, the CDR3 is TGTGCCGGCAACCCGGGACTAGCGTCAGTAGGGCAGTTCTTC. It yields the protein CAGNPGLASVGQFF. J is TRBJ2-1 and V is TRBV7-6; 10 positions agree with TRBD2. CDR3 length: 14 residues. The J segment lost 12 bases and the V segment lost 11 bases, leaving 16 bases of the junction unmatched. In germline, CDR1 is SGHVS, CDR2 FNYEAQ.